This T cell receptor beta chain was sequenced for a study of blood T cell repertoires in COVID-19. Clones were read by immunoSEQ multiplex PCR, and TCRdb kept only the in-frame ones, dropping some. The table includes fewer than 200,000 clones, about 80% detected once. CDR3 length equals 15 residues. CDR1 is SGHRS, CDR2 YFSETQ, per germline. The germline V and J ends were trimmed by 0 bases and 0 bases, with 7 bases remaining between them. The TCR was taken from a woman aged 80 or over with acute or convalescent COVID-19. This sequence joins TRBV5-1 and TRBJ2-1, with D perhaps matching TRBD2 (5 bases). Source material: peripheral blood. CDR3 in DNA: TGCGCCAGCAGCTTGGCGGGGAGCTCCTACAATGAGCAGTTCTTC. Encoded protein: CASSLAGSSYNEQFF.